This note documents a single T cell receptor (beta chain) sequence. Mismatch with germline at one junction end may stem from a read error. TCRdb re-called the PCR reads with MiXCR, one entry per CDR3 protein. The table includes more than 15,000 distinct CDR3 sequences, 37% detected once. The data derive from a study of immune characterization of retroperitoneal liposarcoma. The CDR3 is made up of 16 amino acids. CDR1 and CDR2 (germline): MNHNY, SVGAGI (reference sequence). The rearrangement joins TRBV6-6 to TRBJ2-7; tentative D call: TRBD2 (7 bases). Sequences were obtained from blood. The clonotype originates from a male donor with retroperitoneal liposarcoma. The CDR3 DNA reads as TGTGCCAGCAAAAAGACTAGGGGGGGGGAAAATTACGAGCAGGGCTTC. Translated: CASKKTRGGENYEQGF.